The TCR beta chain under discussion was sequenced for a study of blood T cells in healthy people across ages. Study findings and constraints: Age showed a roughly linear inverse relationship with TCR beta diversity per million T cells.

This clonotype was found a few times. Its antigen is unidentified. Trimming stripped 1 base from V and 2 bases from J, with 11 bases between. This CDR3 has 15 residues. With a J-beta primer mix and a sample-barcoded 5' primer, a second PCR ran about 7 to 11 cycles. MiXCR, run by TCRdb on the 5' RACE reads, gives a single entry per CDR3 protein. The table shows 1.5 million to 2 million distinct CDR3 sequences, with around 40% occurring only once. The chain joins TRBV12-3 or TRBV12-4 to TRBJ1-2; D gene unclear. Input material: blood. This sequence originates from a human donor in good health. The CDR3 region has the DNA TGTGCCAGCAGTTTAGAGCGGGAATTCAACTATGGCTACACCTTC. The encoded protein is CASSLEREFNYGYTF.